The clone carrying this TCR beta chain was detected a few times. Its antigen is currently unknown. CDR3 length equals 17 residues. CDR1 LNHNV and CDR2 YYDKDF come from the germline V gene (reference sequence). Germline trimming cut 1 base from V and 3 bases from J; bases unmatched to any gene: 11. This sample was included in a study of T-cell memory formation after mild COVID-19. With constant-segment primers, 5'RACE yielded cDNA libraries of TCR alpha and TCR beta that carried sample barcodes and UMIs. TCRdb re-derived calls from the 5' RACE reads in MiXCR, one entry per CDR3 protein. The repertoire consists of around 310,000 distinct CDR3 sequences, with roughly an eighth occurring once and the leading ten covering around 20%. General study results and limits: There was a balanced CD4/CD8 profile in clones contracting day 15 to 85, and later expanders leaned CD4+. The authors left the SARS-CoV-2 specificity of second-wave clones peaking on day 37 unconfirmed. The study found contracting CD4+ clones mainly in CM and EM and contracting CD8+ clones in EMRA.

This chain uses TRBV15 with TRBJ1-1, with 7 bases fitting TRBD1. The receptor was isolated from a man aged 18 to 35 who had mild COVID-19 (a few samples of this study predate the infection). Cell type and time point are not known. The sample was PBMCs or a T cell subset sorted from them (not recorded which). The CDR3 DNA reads TGTGCCACCAGCAGAGCGACTCCCAGGGGGTTTTACACTGAAGCTTTCTTT. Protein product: CATSRATPRGFYTEAFF.